This T cell receptor (beta chain) was identified in a study of metastatic and nonmetastatic thyroid tumors. V lost 4 bases to trimming and J lost 7 bases, with 15 bases between them. The CDR3 covers 13 residues. Germline V lookup: CDR1 SGHRS, CDR2 YFSETQ. All patients were untreated before thyroid surgery. Original methodology: The authors used CDR3 differences across clinicopathological groups to build a distant-metastasis classifier for papillary thyroid cancer. TCRdb re-clonotyped the PCR reads through MiXCR. The V and J calls and clone size are TCRdb's, not the authors'. Of 40,000 or so clones in the sample, roughly 27% were seen once.

The sequence was obtained from a female donor with papillary thyroid cancer or a benign thyroid nodule (not recorded which). Some clones in this sample may be carry-over from other donors' samples. Sequencing was performed on blood. The V and J genes are TRBV5-1 and TRBJ2-7, with a possible D match to TRBD2 (5 bases). The chain's CDR3 is CASSAGMELEQYF. CDR3 DNA: TGCGCCAGCAGCGCCGGGATGGAGTTGGAGCAGTACTTC.